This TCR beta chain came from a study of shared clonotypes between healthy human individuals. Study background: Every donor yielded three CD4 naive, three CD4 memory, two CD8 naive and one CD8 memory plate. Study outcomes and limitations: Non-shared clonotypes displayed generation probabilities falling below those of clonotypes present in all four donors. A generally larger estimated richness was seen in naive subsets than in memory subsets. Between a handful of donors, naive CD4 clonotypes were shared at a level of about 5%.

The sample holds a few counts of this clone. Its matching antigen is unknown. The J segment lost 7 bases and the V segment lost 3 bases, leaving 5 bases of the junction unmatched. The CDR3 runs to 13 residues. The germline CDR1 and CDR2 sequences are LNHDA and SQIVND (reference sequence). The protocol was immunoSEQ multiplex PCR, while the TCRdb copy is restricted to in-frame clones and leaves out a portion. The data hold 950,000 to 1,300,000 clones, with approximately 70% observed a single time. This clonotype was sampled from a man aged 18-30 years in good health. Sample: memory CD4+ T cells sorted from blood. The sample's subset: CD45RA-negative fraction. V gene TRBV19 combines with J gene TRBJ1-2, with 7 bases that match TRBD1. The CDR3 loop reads CASSIIGGGGYTF. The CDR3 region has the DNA TGTGCCAGTAGTATTATAGGGGGCGGTGGCTACACCTTC.